A single sample gave rise to the 13 T cell receptor beta chains below, sequenced in a study of blood T cell repertoires in COVID-19. The method was immunoSEQ multiplex PCR; TCRdb's version includes in-frame clones alone and lacks a portion of them. The sample holds 350,000 to 550,000 clones; 70% to 90% are singletons and the top ten take roughly 1.9%. The sequenced sample consisted of PBMCs or T cells enriched from blood (not recorded which). The receptors stem from a woman aged 18-29 years with acute COVID-19.

This chain joins TRBV19 and TRBJ1-5; D is possibly TRBD1 (6 bases). The CDR3 contains 14 residues. Per the germline V gene, CDR1 is LNHDA and CDR2 is SQIVND (reference sequence). The V end lost 5 bases, the J end lost 4 bases, and 12 bases lay between the germline ends. DNA for the CDR3: TGTGCCAGTAGTCCCACGGGACATAATCAGCCCCAGCATTTT. Translation: CASSPTGHNQPQHF.

The rearrangement links TRBV7-2 to TRBJ1-2; no reliable D call. Germline lookup yields CDR1 SGHTA and CDR2 FQGNSA. This CDR3 region has 14 residues. Trimming pared 1 base from V and 3 bases from J, leaving 9 bases between. The CDR3 reads CASSLDSDYYGYTF. The CDR3 DNA follows: TGTGCCAGCAGCTTAGATTCGGACTACTATGGCTACACCTTC.

This chain links TRBV11-2 with TRBJ2-1; 10 positions agree with TRBD2. Trimming took 6 bases from V and 7 from J; bases not matched to a gene: 9. Germline CDR1 reads SGHAT; CDR2 reads FQNNGV. The CDR3 has 15 residues. CDR3 residues: CASSQLIAGGNEQFF. The CDR3 nucleotides are TGTGCCAGCAGTCAATTAATAGCGGGAGGAAATGAGCAGTTCTTC.

The J gene is TRBJ2-7, the V gene TRBV7-6, with a possible D match to TRBD1 (5 bases). V shed 4 bases and J shed 6 bases, with 10 bases lying between them. The CDR3 runs 12 residues. Germline lookup yields CDR1 SGHVS and CDR2 FNYEAQ. The DNA for the CDR3 is TGTGCCAGCAGCTGGCAGGGCTCCGAGCAGTACTTC. Its protein is CASSWQGSEQYF.

J is TRBJ1-2 and V is TRBV19; D is ambiguous. The CDR3 consists of 16 residues. Trimming took off 6 bases at V and 8 bases at J, with 25 bases between the two ends. Germline-derived CDR1 and CDR2 are LNHDA and SQIVND (reference sequence). CDR3 amino acids: CASSPSGPREERGYTF. DNA of the CDR3: TGTGCCAGTAGCCCTTCTGGGCCGAGGGAAGAGAGAGGCTACACCTTC.

The V call is TRBV3-1 (or the pseudogene TRBV3-2), the J call TRBJ1-1; D call uncertain. Between the trimmed V and J ends, which lost 1 base and 8 bases, there was a span of 8 bases. The CDR3 totals 12 residues. CDR1 is LGHDT and CDR2 is YNNKEL in the germline V gene (reference sequence). CDR3 coding DNA: TGTGCCAGCAGCCAAGTTGACTGGGAAGCTTTCTTT. This translates into CASSQVDWEAFF.

This chain uses TRBV4-3 with TRBJ2-7; 8 nucleotides agree with TRBD2. Germline V gives CDR1 LGHNA, CDR2 YSLEER. CDR3 size: 18 residues. The V segment lost 2 bases and the J segment 7 bases; nucleotides outside the gene matches: 19. CDR3 bases: TGCGCCAGCAGCCAAACCATTGGGCAGGGCGGGAGGTCTGGGGAGCAGTACTTC. Translation gives CASSQTIGQGGRSGEQYF.

This clone was counted between two and nine times. V gene TRBV6-4 combines with J gene TRBJ2-3; D may be TRBD1 (6 bases). CDR3 length equals 15 residues. Germline-derived CDR1 and CDR2 are MRHNA and SNTAGT. V shed 4 bases and J shed 2 bases, with 13 bases lying between them. CDR3 protein: CASSVSGAHTDTQYF. The CDR3, as DNA: TGTGCCAGCAGTGTCTCAGGGGCCCACACAGATACGCAGTATTTT.

This clone has just one count. The chain couples TRBV1 to TRBJ1-6; TRBD1 is the table's D call and was not checked against the DNA. TRBV1 constitutes a pseudogene. This CDR3 comprises 15 residues. DNA for the CDR3: TGCACCAGCAGCCCCCCCAGGGCCCCTAATTCACCCCTCCACTTT. It encodes CTSSPPRAPNSPLHF.

This chain uses TRBV2 with TRBJ2-5; D unresolved. The CDR3 is made up of 11 amino acids. V was trimmed by 7 bases and J by 5 bases, leaving 8 bases between them. Germline V gene sequence: CDR1 SNHLY, CDR2 FYNNEI. The CDR3 sequence: CASNPRETQYF. The CDR3 nucleotides are TGTGCCAGCAATCCCAGGGAGACCCAGTACTTC.

The chain uses TRBV19 and TRBJ2-1, with 9 bases fitting TRBD2. Germline CDR1 reads LNHDA; CDR2 reads SQIVND (reference sequence). The CDR3 consists of 14 residues. The V segment lost 5 bases and the J segment 8 bases; nucleotides outside the gene matches: 7. This CDR3 reads CASSPGLAGDEQFF. CDR3 DNA: TGTGCCAGTAGTCCGGGACTAGCAGGCGATGAGCAGTTCTTC.

The V call is TRBV9, the J call TRBJ2-1; D may be TRBD1 (6 bases). V was cut by 0 bases and J by 7 bases, with 14 bases left in between. CDR1 and CDR2 from the germline V gene are SGDLS and YYNGEE. There are 15 residues in the CDR3. The CDR3 coding sequence is TGTGCCAGCAGCGTAGACCAGGGGCAGGGGAATGAGCAGTTCTTC. This gives the protein CASSVDQGQGNEQFF.

This chain links TRBV14 with TRBJ1-1; 7 nucleotides agree with TRBD1. Germline V CDR1 and CDR2: SGHDN, FVKESK. Germline trimming cut 4 bases from V and 4 bases from J; bases unmatched to any gene: 3. The CDR3 contains 13 residues. The CDR3 spells CASSRDRGTEAFF. DNA for the CDR3: TGTGCCAGCAGCCGGGACAGAGGCACTGAAGCTTTCTTT.